These 8 T cell receptor beta chains originate from one sample sequenced in a study of regulatory T cells in long-lasting Graves disease. Specified time point: newly diagnosed GD, antithyroid drugs for less than 3 months. Scientists built the TCR library using RNA that was extracted from PBMCs. Combining iRepertoire HTBI primers with Arm-PCR of CDR3 regions, the authors built TCR beta libraries. MiXCR was run by TCRdb on the multiplex PCR reads, yielding one entry per CDR3 protein. The sample shows under 450,000 distinct CDR3 sequences, 10% to 15% of them seen only once. This sample was also put to use in a study of T cells in Graves' hyperthyroidism and ophthalmopathy.

Sample: peripheral blood mononuclear cells (PBMCs), taken at new diagnosis, from a patient treated with antithyroid drugs. These receptors originate from a young woman with Graves disease.

This clonotype showed up many times. The chain couples TRBV10-1 to TRBJ2-7; D possibly corresponds to TRBD1 (6 bases). V gave up 3 bases and J gave up 2 bases, with 11 bases separating them. This CDR3 has 14 amino acids. From germline, CDR1 is WNHNN and CDR2 SYGVQD (reference sequence). CDR3 loop: CASSEKDSPYEQYF. In nucleotides, the CDR3 is TGCGCCAGCAGTGAAAAGGACAGTCCCTACGAGCAGTACTTC.

J is TRBJ2-5 and V is TRBV7-9; 10 bases align to TRBD2. This CDR3 has 16 amino acids. The J segment lost 1 base and the V segment lost 1 base, leaving 3 bases of the junction unmatched. Germline V gene lookup returns CDR1 SEHNR and CDR2 FQNEAQ (reference sequence). This CDR3 reads CASSLVASGGQETQYF. The CDR3 DNA is TGTGCCAGCAGCTTAGTTGCTAGCGGGGGCCAAGAGACCCAGTACTTC.

This clonotype came up many times. This chain links TRBV14 with TRBJ2-7; D gene uncertain. The V end lost 4 bases, the J end lost 5 bases, and 9 bases lay between the germline ends. This CDR3 comprises 12 residues. Per germline, CDR1 SGHDN and CDR2 FVKESK. The CDR3 loop is CASSRKGDEQYF. In DNA, the CDR3 is TGTGCCAGCAGCCGGAAAGGAGACGAGCAGTACTTC.

V usage is TRBV9 and J usage is TRBJ1-2, with D possibly TRBD1 on 5 matching bases. Trimming stripped 3 bases from V and 0 bases from J, with 15 bases between. Germline V gene data show CDR1 as SGDLS and CDR2 as YYNGEE. The CDR3 spans 16 residues. The CDR3 protein is CASSAGTQFSNYGYTF. In DNA, the CDR3 is TGTGCCAGCAGCGCGGGGACCCAGTTCTCTAACTATGGCTACACCTTC.

This clonotype was detected ten times or more. The chain joins TRBV3-1 to TRBJ2-5; 8 nucleotides match TRBD1. CDR1 and CDR2 (germline): LGHDT, YNNKEL (reference sequence). The CDR3 runs to 14 residues. V lost 1 base, J lost 4 bases, and 2 bases stayed unmatched. The CDR3 DNA sequence: TGTGCCAGCAGCCAAGGTACAGGGGGAGAGACCCAGTACTTC. Its translation: CASSQGTGGETQYF.

This clonotype was seen a handful of times. The J gene is TRBJ1-6, the V gene TRBV10-3, with D perhaps matching TRBD1 (6 bases). Trimming took off 0 bases at V and 4 bases at J, with 13 bases between the two ends. The CDR3 spans 17 residues. In germline, CDR1 is ENHRY, CDR2 SYGVKD. CDR3 protein: CAISESRGAEYNSPLHF. DNA of the CDR3: TGTGCCATCAGTGAGTCGCGGGGGGCAGAGTATAATTCACCCCTCCACTTT.

This clonotype was observed many times. The chain combines TRBV28 with TRBJ2-7; D call uncertain. Trimming left V 6 bases short and J 3 bases short, with 9 bases between. This CDR3 comprises 12 residues. Germline V gene data show CDR1 as MDHEN and CDR2 as SYDVKM. The CDR3 is CASSPRLYEQYF. The DNA for the CDR3 is TGTGCCAGCAGCCCGAGGCTCTACGAGCAGTACTTC.

This clonotype came up many times. The rearrangement joins TRBV11-2 to TRBJ2-7; perhaps TRBD2 as D (5 bases). V dropped 5 bases and J dropped 3 bases, with 14 bases sitting between them. There are 14 residues in the CDR3. Germline values: CDR1 SGHAT, CDR2 FQNNGV. CDR3 sequence: CASSRIATHYEQYF. In DNA, the CDR3 is TGTGCCAGCAGCCGAATAGCGACGCACTACGAGCAGTACTTC.